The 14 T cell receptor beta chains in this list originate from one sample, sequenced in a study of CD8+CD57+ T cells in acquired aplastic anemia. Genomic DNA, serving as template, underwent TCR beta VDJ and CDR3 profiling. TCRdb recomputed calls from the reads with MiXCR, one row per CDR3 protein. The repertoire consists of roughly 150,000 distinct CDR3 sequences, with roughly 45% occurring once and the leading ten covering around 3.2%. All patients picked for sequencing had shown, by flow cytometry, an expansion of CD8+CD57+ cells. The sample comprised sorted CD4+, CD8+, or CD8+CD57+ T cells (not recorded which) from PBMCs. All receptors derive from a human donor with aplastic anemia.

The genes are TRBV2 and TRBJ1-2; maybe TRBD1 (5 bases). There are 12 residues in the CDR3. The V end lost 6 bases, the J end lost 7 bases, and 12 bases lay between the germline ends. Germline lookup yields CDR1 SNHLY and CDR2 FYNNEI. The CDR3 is CASRENRGGYTF. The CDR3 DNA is TGTGCCAGCAGAGAAAATAGGGGTGGCTACACCTTC.

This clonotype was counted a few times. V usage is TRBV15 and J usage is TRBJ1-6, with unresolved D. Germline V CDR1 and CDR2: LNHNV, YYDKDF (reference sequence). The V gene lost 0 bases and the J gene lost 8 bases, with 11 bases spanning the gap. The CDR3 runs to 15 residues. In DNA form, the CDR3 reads TGTGCCACCAGCAGAGATCCGGGGTCCCATTCACCCCTCCACTTT. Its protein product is CATSRDPGSHSPLHF. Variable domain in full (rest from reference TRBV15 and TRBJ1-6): DAMVIQNPRYQVTQFGKPVTLSCSQTLNHNVMYWYQQKSSQAPKLLFHYYDKDFNNEADTPDNFQSRRPNTSFCFLDIRSPGLGDTAMYLCATSRDPGSHSPLHFGNGTRLTVT.

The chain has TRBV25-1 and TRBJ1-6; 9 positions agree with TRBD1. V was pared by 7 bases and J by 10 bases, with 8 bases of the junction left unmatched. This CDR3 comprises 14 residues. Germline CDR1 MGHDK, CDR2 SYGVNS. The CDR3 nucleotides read TGTGCCAGCACCTTAGGGACAGGGTACTCACCCCTCCACTTT. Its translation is CASTLGTGYSPLHF.

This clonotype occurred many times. The CDR3 DNA reads TGTGCCAGCAGCTCCCCGGGACAGTTCGACGAGCAGTACTTC. Translating gives CASSSPGQFDEQYF. The V and J genes are TRBV7-8 and TRBJ2-7; 7 nucleotides match TRBD1. V lost 4 bases and J lost 5; bases outside the gene matches: 8. The CDR3 is made up of 14 amino acids. The germline V gene has CDR1 SGHVS and CDR2 FQNEAQ.

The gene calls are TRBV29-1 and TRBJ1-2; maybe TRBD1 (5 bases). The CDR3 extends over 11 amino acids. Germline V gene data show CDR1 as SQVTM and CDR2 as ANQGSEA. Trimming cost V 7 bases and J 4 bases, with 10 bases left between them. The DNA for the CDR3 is TGCAGCGGGCAGGGCGTCTATGGCTACACCTTC. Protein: CSGQGVYGYTF.

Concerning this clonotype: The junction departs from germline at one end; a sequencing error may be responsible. The CDR3 region has the DNA TGTGCCAGCAGCGTCCTAGCGGGGGGCCTAACAGATACGCGGTATTTT. Its protein is CASSVLAGGLTDTRYF. The genes are TRBV11-2 and TRBJ2-3, with 11 bases aligning to TRBD2. The germline V gene encodes CDR1 SGHAT and CDR2 FQNNGV. The CDR3 has 16 residues.

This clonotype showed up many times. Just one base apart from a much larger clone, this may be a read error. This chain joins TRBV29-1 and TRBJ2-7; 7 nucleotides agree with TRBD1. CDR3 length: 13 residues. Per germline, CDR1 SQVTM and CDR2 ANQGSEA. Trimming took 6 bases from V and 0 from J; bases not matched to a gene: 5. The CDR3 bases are TGCAGCGTACAACAGGGGAGCTCCTACGAGCAGTACTTC. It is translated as CSVQQGSSYEQYF.

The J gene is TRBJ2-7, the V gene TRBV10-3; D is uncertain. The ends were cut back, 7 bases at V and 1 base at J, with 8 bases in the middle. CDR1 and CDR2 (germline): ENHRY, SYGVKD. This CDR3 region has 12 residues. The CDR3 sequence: CAIKAASYEQYF. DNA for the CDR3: TGTGCCATCAAAGCAGCATCCTACGAGCAGTACTTC.

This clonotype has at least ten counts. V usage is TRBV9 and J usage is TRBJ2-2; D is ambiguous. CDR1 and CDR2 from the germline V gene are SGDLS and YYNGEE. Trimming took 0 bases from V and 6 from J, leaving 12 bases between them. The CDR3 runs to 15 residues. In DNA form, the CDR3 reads TGTGCCAGCAGCGTAGGGCCGGACGGGTCCGGGGAGCTGTTTTTT. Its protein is CASSVGPDGSGELFF.

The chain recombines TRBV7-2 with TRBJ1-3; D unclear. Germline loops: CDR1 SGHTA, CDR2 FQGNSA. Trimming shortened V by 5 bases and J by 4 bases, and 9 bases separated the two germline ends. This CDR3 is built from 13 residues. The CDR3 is CASSVRRGNTIYF. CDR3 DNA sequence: TGTGCCAGCAGCGTGCGTCGGGGAAACACCATATATTTT. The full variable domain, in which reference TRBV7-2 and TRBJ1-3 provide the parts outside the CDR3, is GAGVSQSPSNKVTEKGKDVELRCDPISGHTALYWYRQSLGQGLEFLIYFQGNSAPDKSGLPSDRFSAERTGGSVSTLTIQRTQQEDSAVYLCASSVRRGNTIYFGEGSWLTVV.

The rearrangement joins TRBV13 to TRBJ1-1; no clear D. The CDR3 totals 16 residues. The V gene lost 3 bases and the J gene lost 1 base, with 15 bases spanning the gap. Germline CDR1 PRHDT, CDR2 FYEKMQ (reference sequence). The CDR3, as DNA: TGTGCCAGCAGCTTTATCCGGGTAACTACGAACACTGAAGCTTTCTTT. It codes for CASSFIRVTTNTEAFF.

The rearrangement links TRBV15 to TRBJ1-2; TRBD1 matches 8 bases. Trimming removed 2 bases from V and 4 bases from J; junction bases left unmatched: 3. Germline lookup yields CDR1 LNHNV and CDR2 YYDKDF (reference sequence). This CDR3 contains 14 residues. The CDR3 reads CATSRTGGGYGYTF. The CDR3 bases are TGTGCCACCAGCAGAACAGGGGGAGGCTATGGCTACACCTTC.

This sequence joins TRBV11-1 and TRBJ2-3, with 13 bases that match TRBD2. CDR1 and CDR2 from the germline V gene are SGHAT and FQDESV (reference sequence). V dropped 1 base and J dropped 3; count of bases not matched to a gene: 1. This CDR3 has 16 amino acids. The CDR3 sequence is CASSLGTSGGTDTQYF. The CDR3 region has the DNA TGTGCCAGCAGCTTAGGGACTAGCGGGGGTACAGATACGCAGTATTTT.

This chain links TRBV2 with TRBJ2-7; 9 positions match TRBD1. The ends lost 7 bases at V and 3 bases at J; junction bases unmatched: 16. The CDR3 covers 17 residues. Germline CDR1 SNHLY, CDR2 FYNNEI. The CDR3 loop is CASTLVGQGAHFYEQYF. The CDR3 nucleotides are TGTGCCAGCACCTTGGTGGGACAGGGCGCTCATTTCTACGAGCAGTACTTC.